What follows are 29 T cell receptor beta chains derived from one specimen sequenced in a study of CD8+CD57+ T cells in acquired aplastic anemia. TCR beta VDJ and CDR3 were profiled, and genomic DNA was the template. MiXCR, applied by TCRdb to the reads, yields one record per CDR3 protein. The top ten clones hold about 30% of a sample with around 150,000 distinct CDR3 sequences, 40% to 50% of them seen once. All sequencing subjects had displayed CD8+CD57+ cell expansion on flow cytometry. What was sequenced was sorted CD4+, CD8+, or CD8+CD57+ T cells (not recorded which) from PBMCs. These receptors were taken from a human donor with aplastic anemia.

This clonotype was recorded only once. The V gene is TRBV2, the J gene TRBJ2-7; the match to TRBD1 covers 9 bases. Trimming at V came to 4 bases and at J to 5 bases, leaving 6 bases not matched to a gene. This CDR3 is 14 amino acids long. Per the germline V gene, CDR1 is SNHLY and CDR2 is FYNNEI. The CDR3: CASSGGQGINEQYF. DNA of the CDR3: TGTGCCAGCAGTGGGGGACAGGGAATAAACGAGCAGTACTTC.

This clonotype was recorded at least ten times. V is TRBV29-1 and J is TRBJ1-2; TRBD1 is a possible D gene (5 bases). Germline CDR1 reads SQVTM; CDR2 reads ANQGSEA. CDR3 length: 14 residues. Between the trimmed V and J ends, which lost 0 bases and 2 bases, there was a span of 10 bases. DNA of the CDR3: TGCAGCGTTGAAGAGGGGCAGCTAAACTATGGCTACACCTTC. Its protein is CSVEEGQLNYGYTF.

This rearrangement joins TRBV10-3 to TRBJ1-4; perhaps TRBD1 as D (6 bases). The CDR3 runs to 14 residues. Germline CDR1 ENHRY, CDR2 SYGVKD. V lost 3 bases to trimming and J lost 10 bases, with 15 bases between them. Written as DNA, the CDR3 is TGTGCCATCAGTGACGGGCAGGGGTACGGAAAACTGTTTTTT. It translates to CAISDGQGYGKLFF.

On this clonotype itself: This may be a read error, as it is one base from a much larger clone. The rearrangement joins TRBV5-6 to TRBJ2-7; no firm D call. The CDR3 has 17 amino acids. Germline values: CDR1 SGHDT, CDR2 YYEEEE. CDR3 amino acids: CASRRNHHPGSYDDQYF. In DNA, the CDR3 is TGTGCCAGCAGACGAAACCATCATCCAGGTTCCTACGACGATCAGTACTTC. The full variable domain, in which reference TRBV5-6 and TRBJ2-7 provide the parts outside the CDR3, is DAGVTQSPTHLIKTRGQQVTLRCSPKSGHDTVSWYQQALGQGPQFIFQYYEEEERQRGNFPDRFSGHQFPNYSSELNVNALLLGDSALYLCASRRNHHPGSYDDQYFGPGTRLTVT.

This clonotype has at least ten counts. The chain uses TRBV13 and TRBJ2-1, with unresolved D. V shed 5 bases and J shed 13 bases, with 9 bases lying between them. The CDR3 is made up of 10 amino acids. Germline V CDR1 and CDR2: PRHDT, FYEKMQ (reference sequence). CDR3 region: CASSPSYQFF. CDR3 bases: TGTGCCAGCAGCCCCTCGTACCAGTTCTTC. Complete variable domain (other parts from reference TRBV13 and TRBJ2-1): AAGVIQSPRHLIKEKRETATLKCYPIPRHDTVYWYQQGPGQDPQFLISFYEKMQSDKGSIPDRFSAQQFSDYHSELNMSSLELGDSALYFCASSPSYQFFGPGTRLTVL.

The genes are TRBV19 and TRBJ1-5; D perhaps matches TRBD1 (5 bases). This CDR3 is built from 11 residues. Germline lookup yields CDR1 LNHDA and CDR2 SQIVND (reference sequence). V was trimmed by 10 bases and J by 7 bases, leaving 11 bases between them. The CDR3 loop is CATGEGQPQHF. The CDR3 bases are TGTGCCACTGGCGAGGGGCAGCCCCAGCATTTT.

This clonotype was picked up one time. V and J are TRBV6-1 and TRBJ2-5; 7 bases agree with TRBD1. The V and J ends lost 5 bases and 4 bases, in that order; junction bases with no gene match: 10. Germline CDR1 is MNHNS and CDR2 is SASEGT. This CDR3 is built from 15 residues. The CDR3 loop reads CASSPDREGVETQYF. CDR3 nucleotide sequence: TGTGCCAGCAGTCCCGACAGGGAAGGGGTAGAGACCCAGTACTTC.

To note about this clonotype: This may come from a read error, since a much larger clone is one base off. CDR3 nucleotide sequence: TGTGCCAGCAGCGTTTATGGGGGCGCGGGTGAAAAACTGCTTTTT. Translated, it gives CASSVYGGAGEKLLF. V is TRBV9 and J is TRBJ1-4, with a tentative D call TRBD1 (6 bases). Germline-derived CDR1 and CDR2 are SGDLS and YYNGEE. There are 15 residues in the CDR3.

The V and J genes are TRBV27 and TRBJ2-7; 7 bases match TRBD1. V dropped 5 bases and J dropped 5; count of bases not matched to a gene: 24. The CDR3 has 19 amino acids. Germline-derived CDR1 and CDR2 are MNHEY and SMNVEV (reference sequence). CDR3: CASSVPPEGNRGCQDEQYF. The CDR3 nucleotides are TGTGCCAGCAGTGTCCCCCCCGAGGGAAACAGGGGATGCCAGGACGAGCAGTACTTC.

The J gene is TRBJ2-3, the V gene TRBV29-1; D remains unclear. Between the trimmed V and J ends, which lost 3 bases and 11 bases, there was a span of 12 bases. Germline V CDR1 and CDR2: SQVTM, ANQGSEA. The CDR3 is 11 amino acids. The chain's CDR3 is CSVDGLPEQYF. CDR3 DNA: TGCAGCGTTGACGGGCTACCTGAGCAGTATTTT.

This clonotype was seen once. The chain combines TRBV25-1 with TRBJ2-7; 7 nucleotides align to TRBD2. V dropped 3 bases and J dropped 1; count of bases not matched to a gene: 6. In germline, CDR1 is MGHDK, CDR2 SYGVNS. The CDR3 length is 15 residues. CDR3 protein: CASSESGGRSYEQYF. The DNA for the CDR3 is TGTGCCAGCAGTGAGTCCGGGGGGAGGTCCTACGAGCAGTACTTC.

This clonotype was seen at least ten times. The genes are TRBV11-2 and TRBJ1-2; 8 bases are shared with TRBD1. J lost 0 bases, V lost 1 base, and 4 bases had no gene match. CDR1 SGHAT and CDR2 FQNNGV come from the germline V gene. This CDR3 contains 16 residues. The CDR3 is CASSLVQGAPNYGYTF. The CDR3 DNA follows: TGTGCCAGCAGCTTAGTTCAGGGGGCGCCTAACTATGGCTACACCTTC.

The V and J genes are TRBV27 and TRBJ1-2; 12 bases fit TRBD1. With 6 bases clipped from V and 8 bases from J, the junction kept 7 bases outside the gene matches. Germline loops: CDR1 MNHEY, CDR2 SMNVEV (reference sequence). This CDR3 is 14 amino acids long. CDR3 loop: CASRHGTGGWGYTF. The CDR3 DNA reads TGTGCCAGCAGACATGGGACAGGGGGCTGGGGCTACACCTTC.

As DNA, the CDR3 is TGTGCCAGCAGTCCCCCATCCGTAAGCGAAGCTTTCTTT. This translates into CASSPPSVSEAFF. V and J are TRBV7-6 and TRBJ1-1; D gene ambiguous. V dropped 6 bases and J dropped 8 bases, with 16 bases sitting between them. The CDR3 has 13 amino acids. Germline assignment: CDR1 SGHVS and CDR2 FNYEAQ.

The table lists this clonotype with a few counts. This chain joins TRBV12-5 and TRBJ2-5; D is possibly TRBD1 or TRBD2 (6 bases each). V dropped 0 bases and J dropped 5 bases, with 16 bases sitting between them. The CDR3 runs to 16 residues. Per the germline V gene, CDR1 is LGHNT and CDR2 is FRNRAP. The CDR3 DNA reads TGTGCTAGTGGTTTGGTAGGGCCGGGGGCGAGGGAGACCCAGTACTTC. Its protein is CASGLVGPGARETQYF. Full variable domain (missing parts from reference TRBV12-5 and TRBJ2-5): DARVTQTPRHKVTEMGQEVTMRCQPILGHNTVFWYRQTMMQGLELLAYFRNRAPLDDSGMPKDRFSAEMPDATLATLKIQPSEPRDSAVYFCASGLVGPGARETQYFGPGTRLLVL.

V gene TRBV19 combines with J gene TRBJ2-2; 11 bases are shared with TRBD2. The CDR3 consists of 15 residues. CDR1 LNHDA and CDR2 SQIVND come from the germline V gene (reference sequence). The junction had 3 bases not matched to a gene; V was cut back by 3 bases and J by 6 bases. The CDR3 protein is CASSILAGGPGELFF. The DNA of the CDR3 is TGTGCCAGTAGTATCTTAGCGGGAGGGCCCGGGGAGCTGTTTTTT.

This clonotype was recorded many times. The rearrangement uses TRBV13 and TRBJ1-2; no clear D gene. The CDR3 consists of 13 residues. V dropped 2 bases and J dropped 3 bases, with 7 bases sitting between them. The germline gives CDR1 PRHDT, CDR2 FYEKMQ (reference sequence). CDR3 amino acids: CASSLRGDYGYTF. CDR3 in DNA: TGTGCCAGCAGCTTACGCGGGGACTATGGCTACACCTTC.

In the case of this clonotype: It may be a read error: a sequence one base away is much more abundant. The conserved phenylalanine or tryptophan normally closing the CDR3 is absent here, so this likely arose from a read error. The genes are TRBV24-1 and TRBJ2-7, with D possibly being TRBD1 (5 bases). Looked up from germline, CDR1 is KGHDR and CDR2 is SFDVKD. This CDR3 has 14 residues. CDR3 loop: CASSYQGGGYEQYS. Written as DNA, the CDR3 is TGTGCCAGCAGTTACCAGGGCGGCGGCTACGAGCAGTACTCC.

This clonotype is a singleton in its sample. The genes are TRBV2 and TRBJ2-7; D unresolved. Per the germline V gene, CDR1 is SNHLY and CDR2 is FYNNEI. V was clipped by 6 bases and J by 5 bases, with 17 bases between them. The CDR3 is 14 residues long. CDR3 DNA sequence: TGTGCCAGCAGCCTTAGGCAAAATGGGGACGAGCAGTACTTC. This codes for CASSLRQNGDEQYF.

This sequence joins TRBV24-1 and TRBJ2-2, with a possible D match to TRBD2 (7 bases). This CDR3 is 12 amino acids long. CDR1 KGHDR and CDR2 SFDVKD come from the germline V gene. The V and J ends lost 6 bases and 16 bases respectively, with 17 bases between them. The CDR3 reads CATSFATGGPFF. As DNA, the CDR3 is TGTGCCACCAGTTTCGCCACCGGGGGGCCGTTTTTT.

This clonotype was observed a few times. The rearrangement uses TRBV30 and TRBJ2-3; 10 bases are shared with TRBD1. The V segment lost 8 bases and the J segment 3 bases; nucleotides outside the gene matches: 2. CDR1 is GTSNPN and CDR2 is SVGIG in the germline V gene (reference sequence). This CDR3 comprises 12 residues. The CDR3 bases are TGTGCCGGGACAGGGGATACAGATACGCAGTATTTT. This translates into CAGTGDTDTQYF. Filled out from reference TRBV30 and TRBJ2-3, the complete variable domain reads SQTIHQWPATLVQPVGSPLSLECTVEGTSNPNLYWYRQAAGRGLQLLFYSVGIGQISSEVPQNLSASRPQDRQFILSSKKLLLSDSGFYLCAGTGDTDTQYFGPGTRLTVL.

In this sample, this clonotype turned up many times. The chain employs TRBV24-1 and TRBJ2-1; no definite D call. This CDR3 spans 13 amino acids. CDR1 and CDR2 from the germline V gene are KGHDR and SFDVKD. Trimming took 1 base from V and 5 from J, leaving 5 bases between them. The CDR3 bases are TGTGCCACCAGTGATTTCCAGAACAATGAGCAGTTCTTC. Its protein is CATSDFQNNEQFF.

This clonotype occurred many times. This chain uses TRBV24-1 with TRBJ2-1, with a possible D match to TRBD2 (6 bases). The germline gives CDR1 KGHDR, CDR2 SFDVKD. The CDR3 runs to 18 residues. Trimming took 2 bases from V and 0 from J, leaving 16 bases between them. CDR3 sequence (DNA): TGTGCCACCAGTGATTGGGCCCCCGCGGGAAGCTCCTACAATGAGCAGTTCTTC. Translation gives CATSDWAPAGSSYNEQFF.

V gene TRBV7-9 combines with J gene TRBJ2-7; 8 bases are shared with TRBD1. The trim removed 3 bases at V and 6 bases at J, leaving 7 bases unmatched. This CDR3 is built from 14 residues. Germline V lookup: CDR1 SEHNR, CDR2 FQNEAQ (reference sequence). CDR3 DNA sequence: TGTGCCAGCAGCTTGACGGGACAGGCAACCGAGCAGTACTTC. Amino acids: CASSLTGQATEQYF. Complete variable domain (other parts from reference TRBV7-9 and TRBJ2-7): DTGVSQNPRHKITKRGQNVTFRCDPISEHNRLYWYRQTLGQGPEFLTYFQNEAQLEKSRLLSDRFSAERPKGSFSTLEIQRTEQGDSAMYLCASSLTGQATEQYFGPGTRLTVT.

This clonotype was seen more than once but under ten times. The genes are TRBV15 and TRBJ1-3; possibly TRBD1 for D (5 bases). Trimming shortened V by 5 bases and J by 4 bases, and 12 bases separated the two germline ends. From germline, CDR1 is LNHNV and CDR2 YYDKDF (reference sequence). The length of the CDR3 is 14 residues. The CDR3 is CATSGHGFGNTIYF. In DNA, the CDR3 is TGTGCCACCAGCGGACACGGCTTCGGAAACACCATATATTTT. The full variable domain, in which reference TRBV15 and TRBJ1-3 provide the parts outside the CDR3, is DAMVIQNPRYQVTQFGKPVTLSCSQTLNHNVMYWYQQKSSQAPKLLFHYYDKDFNNEADTPDNFQSRRPNTSFCFLDIRSPGLGDTAMYLCATSGHGFGNTIYFGEGSWLTVV.

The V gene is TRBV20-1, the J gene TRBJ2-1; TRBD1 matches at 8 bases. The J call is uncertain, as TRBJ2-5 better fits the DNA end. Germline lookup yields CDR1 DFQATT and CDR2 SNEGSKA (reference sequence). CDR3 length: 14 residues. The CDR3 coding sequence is TGCAGTGCTAGAGAGGGACAGGTTGTGAAGACCCAGTACTTC. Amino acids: CSAREGQVVKTQYF.

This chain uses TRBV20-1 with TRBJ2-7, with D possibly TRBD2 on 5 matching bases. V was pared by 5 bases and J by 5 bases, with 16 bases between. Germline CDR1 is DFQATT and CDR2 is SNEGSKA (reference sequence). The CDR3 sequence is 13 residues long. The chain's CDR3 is CSARRLGGDEQYF. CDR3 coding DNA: TGCAGTGCTCGCCGGCTCGGAGGAGACGAGCAGTACTTC.

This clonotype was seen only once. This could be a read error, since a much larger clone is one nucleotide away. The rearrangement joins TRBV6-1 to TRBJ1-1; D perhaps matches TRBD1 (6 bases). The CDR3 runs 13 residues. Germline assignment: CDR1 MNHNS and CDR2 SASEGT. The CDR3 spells CASRLDSGPDAFF. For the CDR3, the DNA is TGTGCCAGCAGATTGGACAGCGGGCCTGACGCTTTCTTT.

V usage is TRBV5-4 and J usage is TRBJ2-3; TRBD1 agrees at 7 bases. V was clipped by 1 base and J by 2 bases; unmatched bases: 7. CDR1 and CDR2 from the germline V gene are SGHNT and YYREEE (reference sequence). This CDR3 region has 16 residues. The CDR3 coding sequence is TGTGCCAGCAGCTTGATAAAGACAGGGACCACAGATACGCAGTATTTT. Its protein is CASSLIKTGTTDTQYF.